These 32 T cell receptor beta chains share one sample of origin, sequenced in a study of beta chain features in type 1 diabetes. No antigen is known for these receptors. Whole-study findings and limits: Moderate yet significant TCRB CDR3 shortening was seen in Type 1 diabetes patients in all four CD4+ subsets.

Expressed TCRB transcripts were sequenced because the isolated RNA had all been reverse transcribed beforehand. TCRdb's table, derived via immunoSEQ multiplex PCR, lists solely in-frame clones and lacks some. The sample holds roughly 260,000 clones, approximately 10% seen once. The sample was naive CD4+ T cells from blood. The origin of the receptors is a man aged 25 to 45 with type 1 diabetes.

The chain uses TRBV18 and TRBJ2-5, with TRBD1 as a possible D gene (6 bases). The CDR3 runs 13 residues. V lost 3 bases, J lost 3 bases, and 8 bases lay in between. Germline CDR1 KGHSH, CDR2 LQKENI. The CDR3 here is CASSPQGKETQYF. The DNA for the CDR3 is TGTGCCAGCTCACCTCAGGGGAAAGAGACCCAGTACTTC.

Only a few counts were recorded for this clone. This rearrangement joins TRBV29-1 to TRBJ2-1; possibly TRBD1 for D (5 bases). The germline gives CDR1 SQVTM, CDR2 ANQGSEA. The CDR3 runs to 13 residues. V was shortened by 5 bases and J by 9 bases, with 17 bases between the two germline ends. DNA for the CDR3: TGCAGCGTTTTAGGGGCCAAGTATAGTGAGCAGTTCTTC. Amino acid sequence: CSVLGAKYSEQFF.

This clone has just a few counts. The rearrangement links TRBV6-5 to TRBJ1-1; D possibly corresponds to TRBD1 (6 bases). This CDR3 is built from 14 residues. Trimming left V 6 bases short and J 0 bases short, with 11 bases between. From germline, CDR1 is MNHEY and CDR2 SVGAGI. CDR3 bases: TGTGCCAGCAGGACACAGGGAATGAACACTGAAGCTTTCTTT. Translating it yields CASRTQGMNTEAFF.

The V call is TRBV7-9, the J call TRBJ1-6; possible D gene TRBD1, 6 bases. V lost 1 base and J 7 bases, leaving 11 bases between the germline ends. Per germline, CDR1 SEHNR and CDR2 FQNEAQ (reference sequence). This CDR3 region has 15 residues. CDR3 sequence: CASSLDRVGNSPLHF. For the CDR3, the DNA is TGTGCCAGCAGCTTAGACAGGGTTGGCAATTCACCCCTCCACTTT.

This chain uses TRBV13 with TRBJ1-1; 9 bases agree with TRBD1. CDR3 length equals 16 residues. Germline lookup yields CDR1 PRHDT and CDR2 FYEKMQ (reference sequence). Trimming cost V 3 bases and J 5 bases; bases outside gene matches: 10. The CDR3 is CASSFRTTGGGTEAFF. The DNA for the CDR3 is TGTGCCAGCAGCTTCAGAACCACAGGGGGCGGAACTGAAGCTTTCTTT.

The chain couples TRBV7-2 to TRBJ1-6; D not resolved. V shed 5 bases and J shed 6 bases, with 5 bases lying between them. This CDR3 is built from 12 residues. From germline, CDR1 is SGHTA and CDR2 FQGNSA. The CDR3 spells CASSLSNSPLHF. The CDR3 DNA follows: TGTGCCAGCAGCCTAAGTAATTCACCCCTCCACTTT.

This clone was detected a few times. V is TRBV7-9 and J is TRBJ2-1; maybe TRBD1 (5 bases). Trimming pared 7 bases from V and 10 bases from J, leaving 17 bases between. Looked up from germline, CDR1 is SEHNR and CDR2 is FQNEAQ (reference sequence). The length of the CDR3 is 13 residues. CDR3 amino acids: CASNPTVQEEQFF. CDR3 sequence (DNA): TGTGCCAGCAACCCGACAGTACAAGAGGAGCAGTTCTTC.

The CDR3 DNA follows: TGTGCCAGCCCCTCCGGAGGTCTAGCGGGGGACAATGAGCAGTTCTTC. This sequence encodes CASPSGGLAGDNEQFF. The genes are TRBV6-4 and TRBJ2-1; 10 bases align to TRBD2. Germline trimming cut 8 bases from V and 5 bases from J; bases unmatched to any gene: 12. The CDR3 runs to 16 residues. Germline V gene sequence: CDR1 MRHNA, CDR2 SNTAGT.

In its sample, this clone was seen a few times. This rearrangement joins TRBV2 to TRBJ2-7; TRBD1 aligns across 9 bases. The germline V gene encodes CDR1 SNHLY and CDR2 FYNNEI. With V trimmed by 5 bases and J by 4 bases, 6 bases remained unmatched. The CDR3 is 14 amino acids. In DNA, the CDR3 is TGTGCCAGCAGTTCCGGGACAGGGATATACGAGCAGTACTTC. It specifies CASSSGTGIYEQYF.

The sample holds a few counts of this clone. The V gene is TRBV5-1, the J gene TRBJ2-3; TRBD1 agrees at 10 bases. V shed 4 bases, J shed 3 bases, and the junction held 5 bases outside the gene matches. Looked up from germline, CDR1 is SGHRS and CDR2 is YFSETQ. The CDR3 covers 15 residues. CDR3 loop: CASSPGQGRTDTQYF. The CDR3 DNA follows: TGCGCCAGCAGCCCGGGACAGGGGCGAACAGATACGCAGTATTTT.

The chain is built from TRBV6-1 and TRBJ2-1, with D perhaps matching TRBD1 (6 bases). Trimming stripped 6 bases from V and 8 bases from J, with 17 bases between. In germline, CDR1 is MNHNS, CDR2 SASEGT. The CDR3 length is 14 residues. CDR3 DNA: TGTGCCAGCAGGACCATTGGGGGCTTCCATGAGCAGTTCTTC. Residues: CASRTIGGFHEQFF.

This clone was seen more than once but under ten times. The chain is built from TRBV18 and TRBJ1-2, with D tentatively TRBD1 (5 bases). Looked up from germline, CDR1 is KGHSH and CDR2 is LQKENI. V was clipped by 3 bases and J by 10 bases, with 18 bases between them. This CDR3 has 14 amino acids. CDR3 amino acids: CASSPSDKAADYTF. The CDR3 nucleotides read TGTGCCAGCTCACCGTCGGACAAGGCGGCCGACTACACCTTC.

This clone has just a few counts. This chain connects TRBV2 to TRBJ2-7; D unclear. The germline V gene has CDR1 SNHLY and CDR2 FYNNEI. The V end lost 3 bases, the J end lost 7 bases, and 10 bases lay between the germline ends. CDR3 length equals 12 residues. The CDR3 is CASSENHLEQYF. CDR3 DNA sequence: TGTGCCAGCAGTGAGAACCACCTAGAGCAGTACTTC.

CDR3 region: CASTDRNSNQPQHF. The CDR3 DNA sequence: TGTGCCAGTACGGACAGAAATAGCAATCAGCCCCAGCATTTT. The chain combines TRBV19 with TRBJ1-5, with D possibly TRBD1 on 6 matching bases. This CDR3 is 14 amino acids long. Germline V gene lookup returns CDR1 LNHDA and CDR2 SQIVND (reference sequence). Trimming stripped 7 bases from V and 0 bases from J, with 10 bases between.

This chain links TRBV6-1 with TRBJ2-6; D gene ambiguous. With 4 bases removed from V and 4 bases from J, the gap between germline ends came to 17 bases. There are 17 residues in the CDR3. Germline CDR1 MNHNS, CDR2 SASEGT. In DNA, the CDR3 is TGTGCCAGCAGTGCGGTTGACGGCGCGGCCGGGGCCAACGTCCTGACTTTC. This translates into CASSAVDGAAGANVLTF.

The V and J genes are TRBV29-1 and TRBJ2-7, with D tentatively TRBD1 (6 bases). V dropped 6 bases and J dropped 4 bases, with 16 bases sitting between them. Germline V gene lookup returns CDR1 SQVTM and CDR2 ANQGSEA. This CDR3 comprises 13 residues. CDR3 sequence: CSVTQGRGYEQYF. CDR3 nucleotides: TGCAGCGTCACACAGGGTCGGGGTTACGAGCAGTACTTC.

This clone was seen a handful of times. DNA for the CDR3: TGTGCCAGCTCACCGGCGGGACAGGGGACTGGAAACACCATATATTTT. Amino acid sequence: CASSPAGQGTGNTIYF. V is TRBV18 and J is TRBJ1-3; the match to TRBD1 covers 10 bases. From germline, CDR1 is KGHSH and CDR2 LQKENI. The CDR3 totals 16 residues. J was trimmed by 2 bases and V by 3 bases; bases with no gene match: 4.

The CDR3 DNA reads TGCAGTGCTAGATTCGGTGAAAAACTGTTTTTT. This gives the protein CSARFGEKLFF. This chain links TRBV20-1 with TRBJ1-4; D ambiguous. The V and J ends lost 2 bases and 7 bases respectively, with 5 bases between them. CDR1 and CDR2 from the germline V gene are DFQATT and SNEGSKA (reference sequence). The CDR3 runs to 11 residues.

The chain is built from TRBV5-6 and TRBJ1-5; TRBD1 might be the D (6 bases). CDR1 and CDR2 (germline): SGHDT, YYEEEE. Trimming stripped 4 bases from V and 3 bases from J, with 11 bases between. CDR3 length: 14 residues. In nucleotides, the CDR3 is TGTGCCAGCAGCCTCAGACAGGACAATCAGCCCCAGCATTTT. Residues: CASSLRQDNQPQHF.

The chain links TRBV15 to TRBJ2-5; tentatively, D is TRBD1 (6 bases). The germline CDR1 and CDR2 sequences are LNHNV and YYDKDF (reference sequence). The CDR3 is 14 amino acids. The V and J ends lost 11 bases and 1 base respectively, with 17 bases between them. As DNA, the CDR3 is TGTGCCCCCGGGTGGGACACGGTCCAAGAGACCCAGTACTTC. As protein: CAPGWDTVQETQYF. Together with reference TRBV15 and TRBJ2-5, the CDR3 gives the full variable domain: DAMVIQNPRYQVTQFGKPVTLSCSQTLNHNVMYWYQQKSSQAPKLLFHYYDKDFNNEADTPDNFQSRRPNTSFCFLDIRSPGLGDTAMYLCAPGWDTVQETQYFGPGTRLLVL.

This rearrangement joins TRBV7-2 to TRBJ1-6, with D possibly matching TRBD1 (5 bases). Deletions cut 5 bases from V and 13 bases from J, with 21 bases between. Germline CDR1 is SGHTA and CDR2 is FQGNSA. The CDR3 has 15 residues. The CDR3 reads CASSPSGQGTVPLHF. CDR3 DNA sequence: TGTGCCAGCAGCCCCTCCGGGCAGGGTACAGTCCCCCTCCACTTT.

This clone came up a few times. V usage is TRBV5-6 and J usage is TRBJ1-6; the D gene is possibly TRBD1 (6 bases). Germline values: CDR1 SGHDT, CDR2 YYEEEE. The CDR3 is made up of 15 amino acids. Trimming cost V 6 bases and J 5 bases, with 15 bases left between them. CDR3 sequence: CASTRQVVDNSPLHF. CDR3 nucleotide sequence: TGTGCCAGCACTCGACAGGTGGTTGATAATTCACCCCTCCACTTT.

In this sample, this clone turned up a few times. V and J are TRBV6-6 and TRBJ1-5; 12 positions agree with TRBD1. Germline loops: CDR1 MNHNY, CDR2 SVGAGI (reference sequence). Trimming cost V 6 bases and J 6 bases; bases outside gene matches: 6. CDR3 length equals 15 residues. The CDR3 reads CASRGGQGASQPQHF. The CDR3 DNA reads TGTGCCAGCAGAGGGGGACAGGGGGCGAGTCAGCCCCAGCATTTT.

V usage is TRBV7-9 and J usage is TRBJ2-1; 12 nucleotides line up with TRBD2. There are 19 residues in the CDR3. V was pared by 5 bases and J by 0 bases, with 11 bases of the junction left unmatched. From germline, CDR1 is SEHNR and CDR2 FQNEAQ (reference sequence). DNA of the CDR3: TGTGCCAGCAGCGCCCCGGGACTAGCGGGTGCGTACTCCTACAATGAGCAGTTCTTC. This gives the protein CASSAPGLAGAYSYNEQFF.

This clone came up a few times. This chain connects TRBV4-3 to TRBJ2-1; D possibly corresponds to TRBD2 (6 bases). The CDR3 length is 13 residues. Germline V lookup: CDR1 LGHNA, CDR2 YSLEER. V was pared by 1 base and J by 7 bases, with 8 bases between. In DNA, the CDR3 is TGCGCCAGCAGCCAAGTGGGGAGGAATGAGCAGTTCTTC. Translating gives CASSQVGRNEQFF.

This clone has just a few counts. The J gene is TRBJ2-3, the V gene TRBV5-1, with D tentatively TRBD1 (5 bases). Germline V gene data show CDR1 as SGHRS and CDR2 as YFSETQ. The CDR3 has 16 residues. The V end lost 0 bases, the J end lost 2 bases, and 13 bases lay between the germline ends. CDR3 loop: CASSLGQGETTDTQYF. CDR3 nucleotide sequence: TGCGCCAGCAGCTTGGGGCAGGGCGAAACCACAGATACGCAGTATTTT. The whole variable domain, filled in from reference TRBV5-1 and TRBJ2-3, reads KAGVTQTPRYLIKTRGQQVTLSCSPISGHRSVSWYQQTPGQGLQFLFEYFSETQRNKGNFPGRFSGRQFSNSRSEMNVSTLELGDSALYLCASSLGQGETTDTQYFGPGTRLTVL.

This chain connects TRBV4-2 to TRBJ2-3; D gene unclear. V gave up 1 base and J gave up 7 bases, with 6 bases separating them. The CDR3 extends over 12 amino acids. In germline, CDR1 is LGHNA, CDR2 YNFKEQ. CDR3 bases: TGTGCCAGCAGCCAAGTTCCTAATACGCAGTATTTT. Translation: CASSQVPNTQYF.

V and J are TRBV6-5 and TRBJ1-2; TRBD1 might be the D (6 bases). With 6 bases removed from V and 5 bases from J, the gap between germline ends came to 13 bases. Germline CDR1 is MNHEY and CDR2 is SVGAGI. CDR3 length equals 13 residues. Here the CDR3 reads CASSRAGDYGYTF. The CDR3 nucleotides are TGTGCCAGCAGCCGCGCAGGGGATTATGGCTACACCTTC.

With regard to this clone: Other DNA sequences from this sample encode an identical CDR3 as well. V is TRBV18 and J is TRBJ2-5; D unresolved. The germline V gene has CDR1 KGHSH and CDR2 LQKENI. The CDR3 runs 13 residues. V shed 0 bases and J shed 1 base, with 3 bases lying between them. CDR3 sequence reads: CASSPPAQETQYF. DNA for the CDR3: TGTGCCAGCTCACCACCGGCCCAAGAGACCCAGTACTTC. The whole variable domain, remainder taken from reference TRBV18 and TRBJ2-5, is NAGVMQNPRHLVRRRGQEARLRCSPMKGHSHVYWYRQLPEEGLKFMVYLQKENIIDESGMPKERFSAEFPKEGPSILRIQQVVRGDSAAYFCASSPPAQETQYFGPGTRLLVL.

This chain joins TRBV27 and TRBJ1-5, with 8 bases that match TRBD1. The J segment lost 5 bases and the V segment lost 5 bases, leaving 8 bases of the junction unmatched. The CDR3 is 15 residues long. The germline CDR1 and CDR2 sequences are MNHEY and SMNVEV (reference sequence). The CDR3 sequence: CASSLRGLGYQPQHF. In DNA form, the CDR3 reads TGTGCCAGCAGTCTCAGGGGGCTGGGGTATCAGCCCCAGCATTTT.

The V and J genes are TRBV2 and TRBJ2-7, with a weak D call TRBD2 (5 bases). The CDR3 consists of 17 residues. Germline V gene sequence: CDR1 SNHLY, CDR2 FYNNEI. V dropped 3 bases and J dropped 2 bases, with 20 bases sitting between them. The CDR3 DNA follows: TGTGCCAGCAGTGATCTCCTCGGGATCGGGGATACCTACGAGCAGTACTTC. Encoded protein: CASSDLLGIGDTYEQYF.

This clone was detected a few times. This sequence joins TRBV27 and TRBJ1-6, with a possible D match to TRBD1 (6 bases). Trimming took 10 bases from V and 9 from J, leaving 16 bases between them. There are 13 residues in the CDR3. The germline V gene encodes CDR1 MNHEY and CDR2 SMNVEV (reference sequence). The CDR3 loop is CATRGGAGSPLHF. The CDR3 DNA reads TGTGCCACTCGAGGGGGGGCCGGTTCACCCCTCCACTTT.